The 26 T cell receptor beta chains below were found in one sample sequenced in a study of blood T cell repertoires in COVID-19. This table comes from immunoSEQ multiplex PCR, and its TCRdb copy is limited to in-frame clones, with some not included. The sample records 150,000 or so clones, around four fifths being singletons. Input material: PBMCs or T cells enriched from blood (not recorded which). Receptors were obtained from a woman aged 50 to 60 who had recovered from COVID-19.

In this sample, this clone turned up a few times. The chain employs TRBV27 and TRBJ2-2; TRBD1 is a possible D gene (5 bases). This CDR3 is built from 14 residues. Germline CDR1 reads MNHEY; CDR2 reads SMNVEV (reference sequence). With 11 bases removed from V and 6 bases from J, the gap between germline ends came to 19 bases. CDR3 region: CACTKAGAPGELFF. CDR3 sequence (DNA): TGTGCCTGTACAAAGGCTGGGGCGCCCGGGGAGCTGTTTTTT.

This chain joins TRBV7-9 and TRBJ1-2; weak D call: TRBD1 (6 bases). V lost 2 bases and J 8 bases, leaving 18 bases between the germline ends. Germline lookup yields CDR1 SEHNR and CDR2 FQNEAQ (reference sequence). CDR3 size: 15 residues. CDR3 residues: CASSLPTDRLGGYTF. CDR3 sequence (DNA): TGTGCCAGCAGCTTACCGACGGACAGATTAGGAGGCTACACCTTC.

The chain combines TRBV11-2 with TRBJ2-3; maybe TRBD1 (6 bases). V was shortened by 2 bases and J by 0 bases, with 15 bases between the two germline ends. The germline gives CDR1 SGHAT, CDR2 FQNNGV. The CDR3 spans 17 residues. CDR3 coding DNA: TGTGCCAGCAGCTTAAGGCATGCAGGGGCGAGCACAGATACGCAGTATTTT. Encoded protein: CASSLRHAGASTDTQYF.

CDR3 residues: CASSVGQHEKLFF. CDR3 sequence (DNA): TGTGCCAGCAGCGTAGGACAGCATGAAAAACTGTTTTTT. The chain uses TRBV9 and TRBJ1-4; possible D gene TRBD1, 5 bases. CDR3 size: 13 residues. Trimming pared 0 bases from V and 6 bases from J, leaving 6 bases between. Germline V gene sequence: CDR1 SGDLS, CDR2 YYNGEE.

This clone has just a few counts. This chain uses TRBV7-9 with TRBJ2-7; D is ambiguous. Trimming left V 6 bases short and J 2 bases short, with 5 bases between. The CDR3 consists of 11 residues. Germline V gene sequence: CDR1 SEHNR, CDR2 FQNEAQ (reference sequence). Here the CDR3 reads CASSSTYEQYV. Written as DNA, the CDR3 is TGTGCCAGCAGTTCCACCTACGAGCAGTACGTC.

J is TRBJ1-2 and V is TRBV7-2; D is uncertain. The V end lost 4 bases, the J end lost 8 bases, and 17 bases lay between the germline ends. The length of the CDR3 is 14 residues. Germline V gene data show CDR1 as SGHTA and CDR2 as FQGNSA. CDR3 DNA sequence: TGTGCCAGCAGCTCCGCAGGAACGATGGGCGGCTACACCTTC. It encodes CASSSAGTMGGYTF.

The chain is built from TRBV7-8 and TRBJ2-7; D might be TRBD1 (6 bases). V lost 5 bases and J 0 bases, leaving 17 bases between the germline ends. Germline V lookup: CDR1 SGHVS, CDR2 FQNEAQ. There are 16 residues in the CDR3. In DNA form, the CDR3 reads TGTGCCAGCAGCCCACGGGGACAAGCCTACTCCTACGAGCAGTACGTC. Its protein product is CASSPRGQAYSYEQYV.

This clone was seen repeatedly, ten times or more. Within the sample, other DNA sequences also encode this same CDR3. The chain uses TRBV5-1 and TRBJ1-4, with D uncertain. CDR3 size: 14 residues. Trimming removed 3 bases from V and 0 bases from J, with 6 bases in between. CDR1 and CDR2 (germline): SGHRS, YFSETQ. CDR3 residues: CASSSDSTNEKLFF. The CDR3 DNA sequence: TGCGCCAGCAGCTCCGACTCAACTAATGAAAAACTGTTTTTT.

As DNA, the CDR3 is TGTGCCAGCAGCCCGGGACACGCTAACTATGGCTACACCTTC. It yields the protein CASSPGHANYGYTF. The chain uses TRBV5-4 and TRBJ1-2; D is perhaps TRBD1 (6 bases). The V and J ends lost 4 bases and 0 bases respectively, with 10 bases between them. The CDR3 has 14 amino acids. Germline V gene sequence: CDR1 SGHNT, CDR2 YYREEE (reference sequence).

With regard to this clone: Compared with germline, one end of the junction differs, possibly owing to a read error. This sequence joins TRBV7-8 and TRBJ1-3, with a weak D call TRBD1 (6 bases). Germline CDR1 and CDR2: SGHVS and FQNEAQ. This CDR3 spans 13 amino acids. The CDR3 coding sequence is TGCGGGGCGGGGGGCTCCTCTGGAAACACCATATATTTT. Translated, it gives CGAGGSSGNTIYF.

The chain links TRBV7-9 to TRBJ1-4; D remains unclear. Germline V gives CDR1 SEHNR, CDR2 FQNEAQ (reference sequence). The CDR3 spans 15 residues. The V and J ends lost 8 bases and 0 bases respectively, with 13 bases between them. The CDR3 nucleotides read TGTGCCAGCTCGTGGGGAGCTGCAACTAATGAAAAACTGTTTTTT. Its protein is CASSWGAATNEKLFF.

The rearrangement joins TRBV18 to TRBJ1-2, with a tentative D call TRBD1 (6 bases). Germline CDR1 and CDR2: KGHSH and LQKENI. The CDR3 spans 15 residues. V was shortened by 2 bases and J by 2 bases, with 12 bases between the two germline ends. The CDR3 region has the DNA TGTGCCAGCTCACCAATCAGGGGAGAAAACTATGGCTACACCTTC. It encodes CASSPIRGENYGYTF.

CDR3 nucleotide sequence: TGCGCCAGCAGCCAACTTGGCCTCCAGTCAGATACGCAGTATTTT. It codes for CASSQLGLQSDTQYF. The chain combines TRBV4-1 with TRBJ2-3; D uncertain. Between the trimmed V and J ends, which lost 2 bases and 4 bases, there was a span of 13 bases. The CDR3 sequence is 15 residues long. From germline, CDR1 is MGHRA and CDR2 YSYEKL.

The V call is TRBV30, the J call TRBJ1-3; D remains ambiguous. Trimming pared 2 bases from V and 3 bases from J, leaving 8 bases between. This CDR3 is 13 amino acids long. Germline V lookup: CDR1 GTSNPN, CDR2 SVGIG (reference sequence). CDR3 sequence (DNA): TGTGCCTGGAGTCAGGTTGGTGGAAACACCATATATTTT. Protein sequence: CAWSQVGGNTIYF.

The chain uses TRBV7-9 and TRBJ1-2; tentatively, D is TRBD1 (5 bases). The germline V gene encodes CDR1 SEHNR and CDR2 FQNEAQ (reference sequence). This CDR3 spans 14 amino acids. V lost 6 bases, J lost 7 bases, and 18 bases lay in between. CDR3 sequence (DNA): TGTGCCAGCAGGCGAGGGGAGGAGGGTAGTGGCTACACCTTC. Residues: CASRRGEEGSGYTF.

J is TRBJ2-1 and V is TRBV7-2; TRBD2 matches 9 bases. Germline V gene sequence: CDR1 SGHTA, CDR2 FQGNSA. Losses at the gene ends were 5 bases for V and 3 bases for J; bases not matched to a gene: 5. The CDR3 has 15 amino acids. The CDR3 bases are TGTGCCAGCAGCCCGGAGCGGGGGGTCTACAATGAGCAGTTCTTC. This translates into CASSPERGVYNEQFF.

V is TRBV21-1 and J is TRBJ2-4; TRBD1 is the table's D call, not checked against the DNA. TRBV21-1 is a known pseudogene. The CDR3 loop spans 16 amino acids. The CDR3 region has the DNA TGTGCCAGCAGCTCCCGGACAGCCCTCCGTACCAGCATTCAGTACTTC. This sequence encodes CASSSRTALRTSIQYF.

The chain recombines TRBV6-2 or TRBV6-3 with TRBJ1-2; 7 bases are a match to TRBD1. The V gene end was trimmed by 2 bases and the J gene end by 8 bases; junction bases not matched to a gene: 11. The CDR3 is made up of 15 amino acids. From germline, CDR1 is MNHEY and CDR2 SVGEGT. The CDR3 DNA reads as TGTGCCAGCAGTTACGGACAGGCGTCCCCGAGAGGCTACACCTTC. This sequence encodes CASSYGQASPRGYTF.

The chain uses TRBV7-9 and TRBJ2-2, with 8 positions matching TRBD2. The length of the CDR3 is 17 residues. Germline trimming cut 6 bases from V and 9 bases from J; bases unmatched to any gene: 18. Germline-derived CDR1 and CDR2 are SEHNR and FQNEAQ (reference sequence). The CDR3 coding sequence is TGTGCCAGCAGGTATGGACAGCCGGGACTAGTTCCCTGGGAGCTGTTTTTT. Translating gives CASRYGQPGLVPWELFF.

The V call is TRBV23-1, the J call TRBJ1-1, with 8 bases that match TRBD1. TRBV23-1 is an ORF for which the function is uncertain. This CDR3 comprises 16 residues. V lost 10 bases and J lost 4; bases outside the gene matches: 17. CDR3 region: CATWWDRSPVGTEAFF. CDR3 bases: TGCGCCACATGGTGGGACAGGTCACCGGTGGGCACTGAAGCTTTCTTT.

This chain joins TRBV10-2 and TRBJ1-1; D not resolved. Germline V gene sequence: CDR1 WSHSY, CDR2 SAAADI. Trimming removed 0 bases at V and 3 bases at J, with 11 bases between. The CDR3 loop spans 15 amino acids. CDR3: CASSESTGSYTEAFF. The CDR3 DNA reads TGCGCCAGCAGTGAGTCGACTGGTTCATACACTGAAGCTTTCTTT.

This clone was counted only a few times. At the DNA level, this CDR3 is encoded by other sequences in the same sample as well. This chain links TRBV5-1 with TRBJ2-1; 13 bases map to TRBD2. Germline assignment: CDR1 SGHRS and CDR2 YFSETQ. V gave up 4 bases and J gave up 7 bases; unmatched junction bases: 5. The CDR3 covers 15 residues. In DNA, the CDR3 is TGCGCCAGCAGCCTAGGACTAGCGGGGGTAAATGAGCAGTTCTTC. This sequence encodes CASSLGLAGVNEQFF.

In DNA, the CDR3 is TGTGCCAGCAGCTCGGCCGGGACAGGGGGAAGGAGAGCTTTCTTT. Protein: CASSSAGTGGRRAFF. The chain links TRBV5-4 to TRBJ1-1, with 11 positions matching TRBD1. This CDR3 has 15 residues. V was pared by 3 bases and J by 10 bases, with 11 bases of the junction left unmatched. Germline V gene lookup returns CDR1 SGHNT and CDR2 YYREEE (reference sequence). Together with reference TRBV5-4 and TRBJ1-1, the CDR3 gives the full variable domain: ETGVTQSPTHLIKTRGQQVTLRCSSQSGHNTVSWYQQALGQGPQFIFQYYREEENGRGNFPPRFSGLQFPNYSSELNVNALELDDSALYLCASSSAGTGGRRAFFGQGTRLTVV.

The rearrangement uses TRBV6-5 and TRBJ1-2; TRBD1 matches at 7 bases. The CDR3 is made up of 13 amino acids. V shed 6 bases and J 4 bases; nucleotides not matched to a gene: 5. From germline, CDR1 is MNHEY and CDR2 SVGAGI. The CDR3 DNA reads TGTGCCAGCAGGCCGACAGGGATCTATGGCTACACCTTC. Translating it yields CASRPTGIYGYTF.

The chain combines TRBV30 with TRBJ1-1, with 7 bases aligning to TRBD1. Germline V gene lookup returns CDR1 GTSNPN and CDR2 SVGIG (reference sequence). The CDR3 extends over 17 amino acids. V lost 4 bases to trimming and J lost 0 bases; unmatched junction nucleotides: 14. Here the CDR3 reads CAWTLHIWTGMNTEAFF. The DNA for the CDR3 is TGTGCCTGGACCTTGCATATCTGGACAGGAATGAACACTGAAGCTTTCTTT. Supplemented by reference TRBV30 and TRBJ1-1, the full variable domain reads SQTIHQWPATLVQPVGSPLSLECTVEGTSNPNLYWYRQAAGRGLQLLFYSVGIGQISSEVPQNLSASRPQDRQFILSSKKLLLSDSGFYLCAWTLHIWTGMNTEAFFGQGTRLTVV.

The CDR3 region is CASTSGATQYF. For the CDR3, the DNA is TGTGCCAGCACCTCCGGAGCGACCCAGTACTTC. V gene TRBV5-8 combines with J gene TRBJ2-5; D is undetermined. Per germline, CDR1 SGHTS and CDR2 YDEGEE. This CDR3 has 11 residues. Trimming left V 6 bases short and J 7 bases short, with 10 bases between.